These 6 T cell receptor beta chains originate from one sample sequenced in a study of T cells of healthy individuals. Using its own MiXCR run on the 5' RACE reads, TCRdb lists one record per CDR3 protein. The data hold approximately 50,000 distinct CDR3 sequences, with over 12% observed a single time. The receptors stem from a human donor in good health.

Here the CDR3 DNA reads TGCGCCAGCAGCTCACAGGGGAGGGAAGGCTACACCTTC. It specifies CASSSQGREGYTF. The rearrangement uses TRBV5-1 and TRBJ1-2, with TRBD1 matching 7 bases. The germline CDR1 and CDR2 sequences are SGHRS and YFSETQ. The CDR3 runs to 13 residues. V gave up 3 bases and J gave up 8 bases; unmatched junction bases: 7.

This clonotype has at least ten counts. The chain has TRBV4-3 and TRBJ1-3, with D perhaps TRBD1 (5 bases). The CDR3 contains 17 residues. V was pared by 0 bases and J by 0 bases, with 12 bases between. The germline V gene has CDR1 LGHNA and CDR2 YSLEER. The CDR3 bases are TGCGCCAGCAGCCAAGACGGCGGGGCTAGCTCTGGAAACACCATATATTTT. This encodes CASSQDGGASSGNTIYF.

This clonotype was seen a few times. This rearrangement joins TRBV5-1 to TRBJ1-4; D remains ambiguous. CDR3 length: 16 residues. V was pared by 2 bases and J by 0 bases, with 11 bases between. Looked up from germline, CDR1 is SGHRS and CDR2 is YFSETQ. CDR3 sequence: CASSFSPAATNEKLFF. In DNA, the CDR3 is TGCGCCAGCAGCTTCTCCCCAGCTGCAACTAATGAAAAACTGTTTTTT.

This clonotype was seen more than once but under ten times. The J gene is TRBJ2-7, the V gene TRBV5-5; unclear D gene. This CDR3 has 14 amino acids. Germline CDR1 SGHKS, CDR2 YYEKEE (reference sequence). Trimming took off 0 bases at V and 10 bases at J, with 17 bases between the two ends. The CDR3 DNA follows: TGTGCCAGCAGCTTGGCCCAGTCCCCTCCAATACAGTACTTC. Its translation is CASSLAQSPPIQYF. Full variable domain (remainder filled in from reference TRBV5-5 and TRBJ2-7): DAGVTQSPTHLIKTRGQQVTLRCSPISGHKSVSWYQQVLGQGPQFIFQYYEKEERGRGNFPDRFSARQFPNYSSELNVNALLLGDSALYLCASSLAQSPPIQYFGPGTRLTVT.

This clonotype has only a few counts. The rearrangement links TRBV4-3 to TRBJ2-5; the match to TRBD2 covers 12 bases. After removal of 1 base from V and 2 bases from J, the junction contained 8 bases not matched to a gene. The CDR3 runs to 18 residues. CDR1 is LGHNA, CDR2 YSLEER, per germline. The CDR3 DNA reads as TGCGCCAGCAGCCAAGGCTGGACTAGCGGGAATTTTCAAGAGACCCAGTACTTC. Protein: CASSQGWTSGNFQETQYF.

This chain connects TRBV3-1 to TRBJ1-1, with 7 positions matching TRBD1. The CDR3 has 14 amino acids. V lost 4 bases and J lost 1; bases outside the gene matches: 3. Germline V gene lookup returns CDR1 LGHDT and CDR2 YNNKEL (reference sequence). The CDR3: CASSRQGRNTEAFF. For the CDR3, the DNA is TGTGCCAGCAGCCGACAGGGTAGGAACACTGAAGCTTTCTTT.